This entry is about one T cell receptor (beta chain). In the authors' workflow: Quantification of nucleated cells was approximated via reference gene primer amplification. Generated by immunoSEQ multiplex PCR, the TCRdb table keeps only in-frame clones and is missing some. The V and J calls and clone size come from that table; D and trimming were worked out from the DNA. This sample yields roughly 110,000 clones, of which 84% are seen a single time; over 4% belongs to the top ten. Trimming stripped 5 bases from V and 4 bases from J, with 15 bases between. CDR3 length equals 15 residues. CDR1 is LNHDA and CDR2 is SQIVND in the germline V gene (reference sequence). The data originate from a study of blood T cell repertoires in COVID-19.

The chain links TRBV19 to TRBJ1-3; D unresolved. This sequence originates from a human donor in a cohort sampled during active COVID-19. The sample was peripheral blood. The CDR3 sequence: CASSPQIRFGNTIYF. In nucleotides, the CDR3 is TGTGCCAGTAGTCCACAGATTCGGTTCGGAAACACCATATATTTT.